A single sample is the source of the 30 T cell receptor beta chains below, sequenced in a study of Graves' ophthalmopathy and Graves' hyperthyroidism. Amplification of the TCR beta CDR3 regions used RNA transcripts (as template). Investigators did first-round RT-PCR with HTBI primers, then second-round multiplex PCR. TCRdb re-called the multiplex PCR reads with MiXCR, one entry per CDR3 protein. The sample yields hundreds of thousands of distinct CDR3 sequences, approximately 15% seen once. Input material: peripheral blood. The receptors shown here come from a young woman with stable Graves' hyperthyroidism.

This clonotype was counted ten times or more. J is TRBJ2-7 and V is TRBV5-1; 7 nucleotides line up with TRBD1. Germline-derived CDR1 and CDR2 are SGHRS and YFSETQ. The CDR3 has 15 residues. With 0 bases clipped from V and 3 bases from J, the junction kept 6 bases outside the gene matches. DNA of the CDR3: TGCGCCAGCAGCTTGGGTTCCGGGACAGTCTACGAGCAGTACTTC. Protein sequence: CASSLGSGTVYEQYF.

This clonotype was seen once. The chain has TRBV27 and TRBJ1-2; 12 bases map to TRBD1. Germline CDR1 is MNHEY and CDR2 is SMNVEV (reference sequence). The length of the CDR3 is 19 residues. With 2 bases clipped from V and 7 bases from J, the junction kept 17 bases outside the gene matches. This CDR3 reads CASSLGRIWDRGLPGGYTF. The DNA of the CDR3 is TGTGCCAGCAGTTTAGGTCGAATATGGGACAGGGGGCTCCCCGGTGGCTACACCTTC.

The table lists this clonotype with many counts. This rearrangement joins TRBV2 to TRBJ2-5; possible D gene TRBD1, 5 bases. There are 14 residues in the CDR3. V was pared by 3 bases and J by 5 bases, with 13 bases between. In germline, CDR1 is SNHLY, CDR2 FYNNEI. The CDR3 is CASSDGHGRETQYF. The CDR3 DNA is TGTGCCAGCAGTGATGGACACGGTCGTGAGACCCAGTACTTC.

This clonotype was recorded at least ten times. V and J are TRBV20-1 and TRBJ2-5; tentative D call: TRBD1 (6 bases). Between the trimmed V and J ends, which lost 3 bases and 4 bases, there was a span of 27 bases. The CDR3 spans 18 residues. Germline V gives CDR1 DFQATT, CDR2 SNEGSKA (reference sequence). In DNA, the CDR3 is TGCAGTGCTAGTCCAATGGGGGCCGAGGCAGGGAAAGGAGAGACCCAGTACTTC. Protein: CSASPMGAEAGKGETQYF.

This clonotype was seen ten or more times. The chain carries TRBV2 and TRBJ2-6; weak D call: TRBD1 (5 bases). The germline V gene has CDR1 SNHLY and CDR2 FYNNEI. V lost 7 bases and J lost 2, with 6 bases in between. CDR3 length: 13 residues. CDR3 nucleotides: TGTGCCAGCAAAGGGGCTGGGGCCAACGTCCTGACTTTC. Protein: CASKGAGANVLTF.

This clonotype was recorded at least ten times. The rearrangement uses TRBV20-1 and TRBJ2-5, with D unclear. Germline loops: CDR1 DFQATT, CDR2 SNEGSKA (reference sequence). V lost 0 bases, J lost 2 bases, and 7 bases lay in between. The CDR3 totals 13 residues. The DNA for the CDR3 is TGCAGTGCTAGAGAGACACATCAAGAGACCCAGTACTTC. The encoded protein is CSARETHQETQYF.

This clonotype was picked up one time. The chain joins TRBV10-3 to TRBJ2-7; D is perhaps TRBD1 (5 bases). The V end lost 4 bases, the J end lost 2 bases, and 9 bases lay between the germline ends. Germline values: CDR1 ENHRY, CDR2 SYGVKD. The CDR3 is 13 amino acids. The CDR3 bases are TGTGCCATCAGTGTCGACAGCCCCTACGAGCAGTACTTC. Its protein product is CAISVDSPYEQYF.

The CDR3 protein is CASSPQGGLQTKYF. For the CDR3, the DNA is TGTGCCAGCAGTCCTCAGGGGGGTCTACAGACCAAGTACTTC. The rearrangement links TRBV25-1 to TRBJ2-7, with a weak D call TRBD1 (7 bases). The CDR3 runs 14 residues. Deletions cut 5 bases from V and 11 bases from J, with 22 bases between. Looked up from germline, CDR1 is MGHDK and CDR2 is SYGVNS.

Many counts were recorded for this clonotype. The chain combines TRBV20-1 with TRBJ2-7; 8 bases are a match to TRBD1. The CDR3 totals 15 residues. Trimming removed 2 bases from V and 4 bases from J; junction bases left unmatched: 10. In germline, CDR1 is DFQATT, CDR2 SNEGSKA (reference sequence). This chain's CDR3 is CSARTDRGRVYEQYF. The CDR3 DNA is TGCAGTGCTAGAACCGACAGGGGAAGAGTATACGAGCAGTACTTC.

The V call is TRBV19, the J call TRBJ2-5; D remains unclear. V was clipped by 2 bases and J by 1 base, with 5 bases between them. The CDR3 runs to 13 residues. Germline V gene data show CDR1 as LNHDA and CDR2 as SQIVND (reference sequence). CDR3 sequence: CASSILFQETQYF. The CDR3 coding sequence is TGTGCCAGTAGTATACTCTTCCAAGAGACCCAGTACTTC. Together with reference TRBV19 and TRBJ2-5, the CDR3 gives the full variable domain: DGGITQSPKYLFRKEGQNVTLSCEQNLNHDAMYWYRQDPGQGLRLIYYSQIVNDFQKGDIAEGYSVSREKKESFPLTVTSAQKNPTAFYLCASSILFQETQYFGPGTRLLVL.

In its sample, this clonotype was seen many times. The chain couples TRBV19 to TRBJ2-7; TRBD1 might be the D (6 bases). Trimming took 4 bases from V and 0 from J, leaving 16 bases between them. The CDR3 is 16 residues long. Germline loops: CDR1 LNHDA, CDR2 SQIVND (reference sequence). The CDR3 coding sequence is TGTGCCAGTAGTACCATGGACAGCTACTCCTCCTACGAGCAGTACTTC. Translation: CASSTMDSYSSYEQYF.

This clonotype was counted between two and nine times. The genes are TRBV27 and TRBJ1-2; 9 nucleotides match TRBD1. CDR1 is MNHEY and CDR2 is SMNVEV in the germline V gene (reference sequence). The CDR3 extends over 16 amino acids. Trimming removed 5 bases from V and 3 bases from J; junction bases left unmatched: 10. Here the CDR3 reads CASSPGQGMNYYGYTF. As DNA, the CDR3 is TGTGCCAGCAGTCCGGGACAGGGAATGAATTACTATGGCTACACCTTC.

Ten or more counts support this clonotype. The rearrangement links TRBV20-1 to TRBJ1-2, with D possibly matching TRBD1 (5 bases). V was cut by 1 base and J by 5 bases, with 14 bases left in between. Per the germline V gene, CDR1 is DFQATT and CDR2 is SNEGSKA (reference sequence). The CDR3 covers 14 residues. The CDR3 nucleotides are TGCAGTGCTAGAGTGGATGAGGGGTTGTATGGCTACACCTTC. It encodes CSARVDEGLYGYTF.

This clonotype was picked up one time. The chain recombines TRBV6-2 or TRBV6-3 with TRBJ2-7; D remains ambiguous. This CDR3 region has 13 residues. CDR1 is MNHEY, CDR2 SVGEGT, per germline. With 2 bases removed from V and 9 bases from J, the gap between germline ends came to 14 bases. CDR3 nucleotides: TGTGCCAGCAGTTACCCCGTTGATGTCGGGCAGTACTTC. Protein sequence: CASSYPVDVGQYF.

This clonotype was seen many times. In DNA form, the CDR3 reads TGCAGCATGCGGACAGGGCTGAACACTGAAGCTTTCTTT. Residues: CSMRTGLNTEAFF. V is TRBV29-1 and J is TRBJ1-1; TRBD1 agrees at 8 bases. V dropped 8 bases and J dropped 0; count of bases not matched to a gene: 5. This CDR3 is built from 13 residues. The germline CDR1 and CDR2 sequences are SQVTM and ANQGSEA.

V and J are TRBV20-1 and TRBJ2-7; D assignment may be TRBD1 or TRBD2 (5 bases each). The CDR3 is 13 amino acids. Trimming took off 5 bases at V and 7 bases at J, with 18 bases between the two ends. Germline V gene lookup returns CDR1 DFQATT and CDR2 SNEGSKA (reference sequence). CDR3 region: CSAAQGTPLEQYF. DNA for the CDR3: TGCAGTGCTGCCCAAGGGACCCCTCTAGAGCAGTACTTC.

This clonotype was counted at least ten times. The chain links TRBV12-5 to TRBJ1-5; D gene unclear. The CDR3 runs 13 residues. The germline V and J ends were trimmed by 5 bases and 1 base, with 6 bases remaining between them. Germline CDR1 is LGHNT and CDR2 is FRNRAP. The CDR3 spells CASGPQSNQPQHF. The CDR3 region has the DNA TGTGCTAGTGGTCCTCAGAGCAATCAGCCCCAGCATTTT.

This clonotype appeared many times. This chain connects TRBV5-1 to TRBJ2-7, with a possible D match to TRBD1 (6 bases). Trimming took 0 bases from V and 2 from J, leaving 12 bases between them. Per germline, CDR1 SGHRS and CDR2 YFSETQ. The CDR3 is 15 residues long. The chain's CDR3 is CASSLDRAPTYEQYF. The CDR3 region has the DNA TGCGCCAGCAGCTTGGACAGGGCTCCCACCTACGAGCAGTACTTC.

This clonotype was seen at least ten times. The chain combines TRBV2 with TRBJ1-5, with D possibly being TRBD1 (5 bases). The CDR3 runs to 13 residues. Trimming took off 8 bases at V and 4 bases at J, with 12 bases between the two ends. Germline V gene data show CDR1 as SNHLY and CDR2 as FYNNEI. The CDR3 DNA reads TGTGCCAGCGAGGGGAGCATAAATCAGCCCCAGCATTTT. This translates into CASEGSINQPQHF.

This clonotype showed up many times. The chain combines TRBV6-1 with TRBJ1-1; 7 bases agree with TRBD1. V was clipped by 8 bases and J by 0 bases; unmatched bases: 9. Germline values: CDR1 MNHNS, CDR2 SASEGT. The CDR3 spans 15 residues. The CDR3 region is CASALRGTLNTEAFF. For the CDR3, the DNA is TGTGCCAGCGCTCTCAGGGGGACACTGAACACTGAAGCTTTCTTT.

This clonotype was counted many times. The chain is built from TRBV12-3 or TRBV12-4 and TRBJ1-1; D is unclear. The CDR3 is 19 residues long. V was cut by 2 bases and J by 7 bases, with 29 bases left in between. The CDR3: CASSLFFVSRTERVGEAFF. In nucleotides, the CDR3 is TGTGCCAGCAGTTTATTTTTCGTGTCGAGGACGGAGCGCGTCGGTGAAGCTTTCTTT.

The sample holds many counts of this clonotype. V usage is TRBV6-5 and J usage is TRBJ1-1; D is perhaps TRBD1 (6 bases). Germline V gene lookup returns CDR1 MNHEY and CDR2 SVGAGI. CDR3 length: 14 residues. Trimming removed 2 bases at V and 10 bases at J, with 17 bases between. The CDR3 protein is CASSYQRWGGSAFF. The CDR3 DNA reads as TGTGCCAGCAGTTACCAGCGGTGGGGGGGCTCAGCTTTCTTT.

This clonotype was recorded many times. CDR3 amino acids: CATSDSRTLQQPQHF. CDR3 in DNA: TGTGCCACCAGTGATTCCCGGACACTCCAGCAGCCCCAGCATTTT. V and J are TRBV24-1 and TRBJ1-5; a weak D match, TRBD1 (5 bases). Trimming shortened V by 2 bases and J by 7 bases, and 14 bases separated the two germline ends. The CDR3 has 15 amino acids. Germline CDR1 KGHDR, CDR2 SFDVKD.

This clonotype appeared many times. CDR3 coding DNA: TGTGCCAGCAGTTACTCGACACTAGCGGGAAACACCGGGGAGCTGTTTTTT. It encodes CASSYSTLAGNTGELFF. The rearrangement joins TRBV6-2 or TRBV6-3 to TRBJ2-2; 10 bases line up with TRBD2. The CDR3 consists of 17 residues. With V trimmed by 0 bases and J by 2 bases, 3 bases remained unmatched. Germline values: CDR1 MNHEY, CDR2 SVGEGT.

The table lists this clonotype with many counts. The genes are TRBV20-1 and TRBJ2-7; D is undetermined. Germline V gene lookup returns CDR1 DFQATT and CDR2 SNEGSKA (reference sequence). CDR3 size: 12 residues. V was clipped by 6 bases and J by 3 bases, with 12 bases between them. CDR3 bases: TGCAGTGCGCTGGCTGGCGTCTACGAGCAGTACTTC. This translates into CSALAGVYEQYF.

This chain connects TRBV11-3 to TRBJ2-5; perhaps TRBD2 as D (6 bases). V dropped 5 bases and J dropped 2 bases, with 15 bases sitting between them. There are 15 residues in the CDR3. Germline CDR1 SGHNT, CDR2 YENEEA. The CDR3 DNA reads as TGTGCCAGCAGCCACCGGGACTCGTTTCAAGAGACCCAGTACTTC. Translated: CASSHRDSFQETQYF. The full variable domain, rest sourced from reference TRBV11-3 and TRBJ2-5, is EAGVVQSPRYKIIEKKQPVAFWCNPISGHNTLYWYLQNLGQGPELLIRYENEEAVDDSQLPKDRFSAERLKGVDSTLKIQPAELGDSAVYLCASSHRDSFQETQYFGPGTRLLVL.

There are many counts of this clonotype. The chain employs TRBV6-2 or TRBV6-3 and TRBJ1-2; 7 positions agree with TRBD1. CDR1 is MNHEY and CDR2 is SVGEGT in the germline V gene. Losses at the gene ends were 5 bases for V and 10 bases for J; bases not matched to a gene: 22. The CDR3 is 17 residues long. The CDR3 DNA follows: TGTGCCAGCAGTGCAACTATCGGACAGGTCCCCAAGCTACTCTACACCTTC. This encodes CASSATIGQVPKLLYTF.

The J gene is TRBJ1-5, the V gene TRBV7-9; D not certain. The CDR3 extends over 14 amino acids. The germline V gene encodes CDR1 SEHNR and CDR2 FQNEAQ (reference sequence). Trimming cost V 6 bases and J 3 bases, with 12 bases left between them. DNA for the CDR3: TGTGCCAGCAGAACCGGGAACACCAATCAGCCCCAGCATTTT. Its translation is CASRTGNTNQPQHF. Together with reference TRBV7-9 and TRBJ1-5, the CDR3 gives the full variable domain: DTGVSQNPRHKITKRGQNVTFRCDPISEHNRLYWYRQTLGQGPEFLTYFQNEAQLEKSRLLSDRFSAERPKGSFSTLEIQRTEQGDSAMYLCASRTGNTNQPQHFGDGTRLSIL.

The chain is built from TRBV2 and TRBJ2-7; TRBD1 is a possible D gene (6 bases). Between the trimmed V and J ends, which lost 11 bases and 4 bases, there was a span of 24 bases. Germline loops: CDR1 SNHLY, CDR2 FYNNEI. This CDR3 has 15 residues. The CDR3 reads CASYTASGTTYEQYF. CDR3 bases: TGTGCCTCTTACACCGCTTCCGGGACAACTTACGAGCAGTACTTC.

This clonotype has at least ten counts. The chain employs TRBV11-2 and TRBJ1-2, with 9 bases that match TRBD1. CDR3 length: 16 amino acids. V gave up 6 bases and J gave up 1 base; unmatched junction bases: 9. CDR1 SGHAT and CDR2 FQNNGV come from the germline V gene. The CDR3 is CASRSIRDRDNYGYTF. The CDR3 bases are TGTGCCAGCAGATCAATCCGGGACAGGGATAACTATGGCTACACCTTC.